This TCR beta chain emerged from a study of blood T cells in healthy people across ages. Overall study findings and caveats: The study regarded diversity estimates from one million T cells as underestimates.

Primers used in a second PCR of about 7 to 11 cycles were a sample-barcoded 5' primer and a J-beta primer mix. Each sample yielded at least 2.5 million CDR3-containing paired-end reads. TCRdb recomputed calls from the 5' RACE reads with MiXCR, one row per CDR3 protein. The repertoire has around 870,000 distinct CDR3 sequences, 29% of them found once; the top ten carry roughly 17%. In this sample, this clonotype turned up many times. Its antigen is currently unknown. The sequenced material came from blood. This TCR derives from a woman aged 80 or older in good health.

This CDR3 is CASRILGASGYHEQFF. The CDR3 DNA is TGTGCCAGCAGAATTCTTGGGGCTAGCGGGTATCATGAGCAGTTCTTC. V and J are TRBV12-3 or TRBV12-4 and TRBJ2-1, with 8 bases fitting TRBD2. Losses at the gene ends were 6 bases for V and 8 bases for J; bases not matched to a gene: 15. The CDR3 runs 16 residues.